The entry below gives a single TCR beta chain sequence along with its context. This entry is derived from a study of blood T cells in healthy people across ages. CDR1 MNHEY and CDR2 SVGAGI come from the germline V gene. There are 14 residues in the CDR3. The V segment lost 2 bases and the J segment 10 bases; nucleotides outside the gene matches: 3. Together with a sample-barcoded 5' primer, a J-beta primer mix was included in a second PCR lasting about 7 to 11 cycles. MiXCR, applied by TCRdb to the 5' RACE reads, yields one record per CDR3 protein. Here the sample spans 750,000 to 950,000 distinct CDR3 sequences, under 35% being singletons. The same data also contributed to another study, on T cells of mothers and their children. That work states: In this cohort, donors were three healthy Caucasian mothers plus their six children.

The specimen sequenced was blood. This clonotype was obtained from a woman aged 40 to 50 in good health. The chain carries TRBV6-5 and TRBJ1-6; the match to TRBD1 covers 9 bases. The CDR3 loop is CASSYRTGVSPLHF. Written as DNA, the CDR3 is TGTGCCAGCAGTTACAGGACAGGGGTCTCACCCCTCCACTTT.